Reported below is one TCR beta chain. Antigen unknown. Someone took a roughly 2.5 ml blood sample from each of the donors. The data derive from a study of monozygotic twins with inflammatory bowel disease. Study-wide results and limits: In these data, no single strong IBD-associated signal or clonotype received support.

Via template switching, UMIs carrying a 6-nucleotide sample barcode were introduced. TCRdb re-called the 5' RACE reads and gives one entry per CDR3 protein, without DNA. This sample's table has 200,000 to 250,000 distinct CDR3 sequences. The clonotype was recovered from a human donor with ulcerative colitis or Crohn's disease, or a healthy co-twin of an affected twin (not recorded which). The material sequenced was blood.

The CDR3 sequence is CASSSAVGNTGELFF. The chain has TRBV5-1 and TRBJ2-2. The length of the CDR3 is 15 residues. Germline CDR1 and CDR2: SGHRS and YFSETQ.